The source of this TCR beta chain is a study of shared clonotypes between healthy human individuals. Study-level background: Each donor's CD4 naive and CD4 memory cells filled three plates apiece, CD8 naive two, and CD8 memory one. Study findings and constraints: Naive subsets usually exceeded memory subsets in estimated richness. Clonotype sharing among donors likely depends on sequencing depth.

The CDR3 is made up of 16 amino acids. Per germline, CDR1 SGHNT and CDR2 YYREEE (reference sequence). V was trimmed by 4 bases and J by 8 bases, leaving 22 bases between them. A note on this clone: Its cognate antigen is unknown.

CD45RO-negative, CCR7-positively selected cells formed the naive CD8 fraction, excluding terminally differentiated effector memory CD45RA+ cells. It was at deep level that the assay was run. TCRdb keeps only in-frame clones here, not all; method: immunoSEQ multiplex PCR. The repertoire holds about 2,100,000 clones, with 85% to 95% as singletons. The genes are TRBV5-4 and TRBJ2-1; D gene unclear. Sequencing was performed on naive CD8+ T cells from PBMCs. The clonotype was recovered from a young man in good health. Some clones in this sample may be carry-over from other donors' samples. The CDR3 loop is CASSPVPAIRTDEQFF. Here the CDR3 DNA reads TGTGCCAGCAGCCCAGTACCCGCTATCCGAACGGATGAGCAGTTCTTC. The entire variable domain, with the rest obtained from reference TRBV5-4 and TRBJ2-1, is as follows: ETGVTQSPTHLIKTRGQQVTLRCSSQSGHNTVSWYQQALGQGPQFIFQYYREEENGRGNFPPRFSGLQFPNYSSELNVNALELDDSALYLCASSPVPAIRTDEQFFGPGTRLTVL.